Following are 31 T cell receptor beta chains from one sample sequenced in a study of shared clonotypes between healthy human individuals. In the naive CD8 group, cells lacked CD45RO and were positively selected for CCR7, so terminally differentiated effector memory CD45RA+ cells were left out. Some clones are missing from TCRdb's copy, which holds only in-frame ones; the method was immunoSEQ multiplex PCR. The sample records some 1,900,000 clones, less than 95% being singletons. Sequencing was done on a sample of naive CD8+ T cells sorted from blood. Source of these receptors: a man aged 18 to 30 in good health.

The rearrangement joins TRBV6-1 to TRBJ2-7; no reliable D call. Germline V lookup: CDR1 MNHNS, CDR2 SASEGT. The ends were cut back, 8 bases at V and 0 bases at J, with 14 bases in the middle. The CDR3 spans 14 residues. Here the CDR3 DNA reads TGTGCCAGCGGAGACATTTTGAGCTCCTACGAGCAGTACTTC. It specifies CASGDILSSYEQYF.

This chain links TRBV5-1 with TRBJ2-1; 8 nucleotides align to TRBD2. The germline gives CDR1 SGHRS, CDR2 YFSETQ. This CDR3 contains 16 residues. The V gene end was trimmed by 3 bases and the J gene end by 4 bases; junction bases not matched to a gene: 9. The CDR3 loop reads CASSSPRAGDYNEQFF. The CDR3 bases are TGCGCCAGCAGCTCTCCTCGAGCGGGGGATTACAATGAGCAGTTCTTC.

This chain connects TRBV27 to TRBJ1-2; no reliable D call. The CDR3 has 15 amino acids. The germline V gene has CDR1 MNHEY and CDR2 SMNVEV (reference sequence). V lost 3 bases, J lost 6 bases, and 17 bases lay in between. The CDR3 spells CASSFASGTPNGYTF. CDR3 nucleotide sequence: TGTGCCAGCAGTTTTGCCTCGGGTACCCCAAATGGCTACACCTTC.

V gene TRBV2 combines with J gene TRBJ2-5; 7 nucleotides match TRBD2. Germline V gene lookup returns CDR1 SNHLY and CDR2 FYNNEI. The CDR3 has 14 residues. V was clipped by 5 bases and J by 3 bases; unmatched bases: 6. The CDR3 nucleotides are TGTGCCAGCAGTCCCCGGGGGGTGGAAGAGACCCAGTACTTC. Translated: CASSPRGVEETQYF.

The chain combines TRBV9 with TRBJ1-1; D is ambiguous. Trimming shortened V by 0 bases and J by 1 base, and 16 bases separated the two germline ends. The CDR3 runs to 17 residues. The germline gives CDR1 SGDLS, CDR2 YYNGEE. CDR3 sequence (DNA): TGTGCCAGCAGCGTAGATGATGTAGGCATGGGGAACACTGAAGCTTTCTTT. Protein: CASSVDDVGMGNTEAFF.

The gene calls are TRBV25-1 and TRBJ1-1, with 7 bases matching TRBD1. The CDR3 contains 14 residues. Germline CDR1 reads MGHDK; CDR2 reads SYGVNS. Losses at the gene ends were 1 base for V and 6 bases for J; bases not matched to a gene: 5. CDR3 nucleotide sequence: TGTGCCAGCAGTGAATGGGGCAGGGGGGCTGAAGCTTTCTTT. It codes for CASSEWGRGAEAFF.

The chain recombines TRBV2 with TRBJ2-3; TRBD2 matches at 8 bases. J was trimmed by 6 bases and V by 4 bases; bases with no gene match: 3. The CDR3 runs to 13 residues. Looked up from germline, CDR1 is SNHLY and CDR2 is FYNNEI. The CDR3, as DNA: TGTGCCAGCAGTGGGACTAGCTGGGATACGCAGTATTTT. Its translation: CASSGTSWDTQYF.

The DNA for the CDR3 is TGTGCCAGCAGCTTATGGGAACAGGGTTTTGAAAAACTGTTTTTT. This translates into CASSLWEQGFEKLFF. The chain couples TRBV11-2 to TRBJ1-4; D perhaps matches TRBD1 (6 bases). Looked up from germline, CDR1 is SGHAT and CDR2 is FQNNGV. V was clipped by 2 bases and J by 7 bases, with 14 bases between them. The CDR3 is made up of 15 amino acids.

The rearrangement links TRBV7-9 to TRBJ1-1; no firm D call. Germline CDR1 reads SEHNR; CDR2 reads FQNEAQ (reference sequence). V was pared by 5 bases and J by 5 bases, with 15 bases between. The CDR3 is 14 amino acids. CDR3 sequence: CASSSYWAGTEAFF. The CDR3 coding sequence is TGTGCCAGCAGCAGCTATTGGGCGGGAACTGAAGCTTTCTTT.

This chain joins TRBV5-1 and TRBJ2-7; weak D call: TRBD2 (5 bases). Germline CDR1 SGHRS, CDR2 YFSETQ. The CDR3 sequence is 16 residues long. Trimming stripped 3 bases from V and 2 bases from J, with 18 bases between. CDR3 coding DNA: TGCGCCAGCAGCTCCGCCCCCTCGGACGGGGCCTACGAGCAGTACTTC. Protein sequence: CASSSAPSDGAYEQYF. The full variable domain, completed using reference TRBV5-1 and TRBJ2-7, is KAGVTQTPRYLIKTRGQQVTLSCSPISGHRSVSWYQQTPGQGLQFLFEYFSETQRNKGNFPGRFSGRQFSNSRSEMNVSTLELGDSALYLCASSSAPSDGAYEQYFGPGTRLTVT.

The J gene is TRBJ1-3, the V gene TRBV28; no clear D gene. The CDR3 runs 16 residues. In germline, CDR1 is MDHEN, CDR2 SYDVKM. Trimming stripped 6 bases from V and 2 bases from J, with 17 bases between. CDR3 region: CASSNRAGMAGNTIYF. DNA for the CDR3: TGTGCCAGCAGCAATAGGGCTGGAATGGCTGGAAACACCATATATTTT.

The J gene is TRBJ2-7, the V gene TRBV27; maybe TRBD1 (6 bases). Germline-derived CDR1 and CDR2 are MNHEY and SMNVEV (reference sequence). V shed 2 bases and J shed 6 bases, with 17 bases lying between them. The CDR3 sequence is 15 residues long. The CDR3 region has the DNA TGTGCCAGCAGTTTAGAAGTGGGGACAAAGGGCGAGCAGTACTTC. Translating gives CASSLEVGTKGEQYF.

V and J are TRBV9 and TRBJ2-5; tentatively, D is TRBD1 (7 bases). Per germline, CDR1 SGDLS and CDR2 YYNGEE. The CDR3 runs 14 residues. V was pared by 1 base and J by 1 base, with 8 bases between. In DNA form, the CDR3 reads TGTGCCAGCAGCGTACAGGGGGGCCAAGAGACCCAGTACTTC. It encodes CASSVQGGQETQYF.

This chain connects TRBV9 to TRBJ2-2; D is possibly TRBD1 (6 bases). The germline V gene has CDR1 SGDLS and CDR2 YYNGEE. V dropped 2 bases and J dropped 2 bases, with 16 bases sitting between them. The CDR3 is 17 residues long. The DNA of the CDR3 is TGTGCCAGCAGCGTGGGGAAGGACAGTCCCAACACCGGGGAGCTGTTTTTT. Protein product: CASSVGKDSPNTGELFF. Combining the CDR3 with reference TRBV9 and TRBJ2-2 gives the whole variable domain DSGVTQTPKHLITATGQRVTLRCSPRSGDLSVYWYQQSLDQGLQFLIQYYNGEERAKGNILERFSAQQFPDLHSELNLSSLELGDSALYFCASSVGKDSPNTGELFFGEGSRLTVL.

On this clone itself: Other nucleotide sequences in the sample specify the same CDR3. The rearrangement links TRBV5-6 to TRBJ1-3, with D tentatively TRBD1 (5 bases). Trimming left V 3 bases short and J 0 bases short, with 7 bases between. This CDR3 is 14 amino acids long. Germline assignment: CDR1 SGHDT and CDR2 YYEEEE. The CDR3 coding sequence is TGTGCCAGCAGCTCCGGGGGCTCTGGAAACACCATATATTTT. Translated: CASSSGGSGNTIYF.

V gene TRBV13 combines with J gene TRBJ2-5, with D hard to call. V shed 0 bases and J shed 2 bases, with 10 bases lying between them. The germline V gene has CDR1 PRHDT and CDR2 FYEKMQ (reference sequence). There are 15 residues in the CDR3. CDR3: CASSLGSTVQETQYF. Written as DNA, the CDR3 is TGTGCCAGCAGCTTAGGGAGTACAGTTCAAGAGACCCAGTACTTC.

This sequence joins TRBV7-2 and TRBJ1-5, with D unclear. Trimming took 5 bases from V and 4 from J, leaving 6 bases between them. The CDR3 sequence is 12 residues long. Germline V lookup: CDR1 SGHTA, CDR2 FQGNSA. In DNA form, the CDR3 reads TGTGCCAGCAGCACCCATAATCAGCCCCAGCATTTT. This encodes CASSTHNQPQHF.

The chain employs TRBV2 and TRBJ1-5; no clear D. The V end lost 6 bases, the J end lost 3 bases, and 9 bases lay between the germline ends. The CDR3 totals 13 residues. Germline values: CDR1 SNHLY, CDR2 FYNNEI. Here the CDR3 DNA reads TGTGCCAGCAGAAAGGCAGTCAATCAGCCCCAGCATTTT. This sequence encodes CASRKAVNQPQHF.

This chain joins TRBV6-5 and TRBJ2-4; TRBD1 agrees at 9 bases. Germline-derived CDR1 and CDR2 are MNHEY and SVGAGI. Trimming cost V 10 bases and J 9 bases; bases outside gene matches: 4. The CDR3 runs to 11 residues. CDR3 nucleotide sequence: TGTGCCACGACACAGGGGGCCATTCAGTACTTC. It specifies CATTQGAIQYF.

The J gene is TRBJ2-1, the V gene TRBV16; 7 bases are shared with TRBD2. The ends lost 0 bases at V and 2 bases at J; junction bases unmatched: 4. Per the germline V gene, CDR1 is KGHSY and CDR2 is FQNENV. There are 16 residues in the CDR3. The CDR3 loop is CASSQSGGSPYNEQFF. The CDR3 DNA reads as TGTGCCAGCAGCCAATCTGGCGGGAGTCCCTACAATGAGCAGTTCTTC.

V is TRBV6-5 and J is TRBJ1-6; the match to TRBD1 covers 7 bases. CDR1 and CDR2 (germline): MNHEY, SVGAGI. The CDR3 runs to 14 residues. J lost 7 bases, V lost 6 bases, and 6 bases had no gene match. The DNA for the CDR3 is TGTGCCAGCAGCCCGGGACAGACGAATTCACCCCTCCACTTT. This codes for CASSPGQTNSPLHF.

The J gene is TRBJ1-5, the V gene TRBV2, with a possible D match to TRBD1 (5 bases). Germline lookup yields CDR1 SNHLY and CDR2 FYNNEI. V was cut by 4 bases and J by 1 base, with 17 bases left in between. CDR3 size: 17 residues. CDR3 in amino acids: CASSARADSGSNQPQHF. The CDR3 DNA reads TGTGCCAGCAGTGCCCGGGCCGACAGTGGCAGCAATCAGCCCCAGCATTTT.

The gene calls are TRBV5-1 and TRBJ1-2; D not certain. This CDR3 has 14 residues. Trimming pared 4 bases from V and 5 bases from J, leaving 15 bases between. Germline V gives CDR1 SGHRS, CDR2 YFSETQ. CDR3: CASSPDPVLYGYTF. The CDR3 coding sequence is TGCGCCAGCAGCCCCGACCCGGTTTTGTATGGCTACACCTTC.

As concerns this clone: The junction departs from germline at one end; a sequencing error may be responsible. The same CDR3 can be traced to other DNA sequences in this sample. The rearrangement joins TRBV7-7 to TRBJ2-7; D not certain. CDR1 and CDR2 from the germline V gene are SSHAT and FNYEAQ (reference sequence). This CDR3 region has 13 residues. The CDR3 sequence: CASSLGPSYEQYF. The DNA of the CDR3 is TGTGCTAGCAGCTTAGGGCCTTCCTACGAGCAGTACTTC.

In the case of this clone: Other nucleotide sequences from this sample produce the same CDR3. The chain links TRBV9 to TRBJ2-7; possibly TRBD1 or TRBD2 for D (5 bases each). The V and J ends lost 0 bases and 2 bases respectively, with 9 bases between them. The length of the CDR3 is 14 residues. CDR1 and CDR2 (germline): SGDLS, YYNGEE. CDR3 in amino acids: CASSVGDPTYEQYF. CDR3 sequence (DNA): TGTGCCAGCAGCGTAGGGGACCCAACCTACGAGCAGTACTTC.

J is TRBJ2-7 and V is TRBV15, with 7 bases that match TRBD2. J lost 3 bases, V lost 0 bases, and 2 bases had no gene match. The CDR3 length is 14 residues. Germline loops: CDR1 LNHNV, CDR2 YYDKDF (reference sequence). In nucleotides, the CDR3 is TGTGCCACCAGCAGAGATTGGGGGGGCTACGAGCAGTACTTC. Translated: CATSRDWGGYEQYF.

The chain uses TRBV15 and TRBJ2-5; a weak D match, TRBD2 (6 bases). This CDR3 is 13 amino acids long. The germline CDR1 and CDR2 sequences are LNHNV and YYDKDF (reference sequence). V lost 3 bases to trimming and J lost 5 bases, with 10 bases between them. Here the CDR3 reads CATSSGGRETQYF. As DNA, the CDR3 is TGTGCCACCAGCAGCGGGGGACGGGAGACCCAGTACTTC.

This chain connects TRBV5-1 to TRBJ1-1; a weak D match, TRBD1 (5 bases). The CDR3 is 15 residues long. V lost 3 bases and J 8 bases, leaving 20 bases between the germline ends. Germline V lookup: CDR1 SGHRS, CDR2 YFSETQ. CDR3 bases: TGCGCCAGCAGCTCTCTTGCCCGGGGGACTGAGGAAGCTTTCTTT. This sequence encodes CASSSLARGTEEAFF.

The J gene is TRBJ2-3, the V gene TRBV7-8, with 16 bases matching TRBD2. Losses at the gene ends were 6 bases for V and 2 bases for J; bases not matched to a gene: 5. The CDR3 has 17 residues. The germline CDR1 and CDR2 sequences are SGHVS and FQNEAQ. CDR3 DNA sequence: TGTGCCAGCAGACCGGGACTAGCGGGAGGGTCCACAGATACGCAGTATTTT. Protein sequence: CASRPGLAGGSTDTQYF.

The CDR3, as DNA: TGTGCCAGCAGCTTATCCGAGGTATGGAACAGGCGGCTCGAGCAGTACTTC. As protein: CASSLSEVWNRRLEQYF. The V and J genes are TRBV11-2 and TRBJ2-7; tentatively, D is TRBD1 (5 bases). V lost 2 bases and J 6 bases, leaving 23 bases between the germline ends. Germline V gene data show CDR1 as SGHAT and CDR2 as FQNNGV. The length of the CDR3 is 17 residues.

V and J are TRBV7-9 and TRBJ2-5; a possible D gene is TRBD2 (7 bases). The CDR3 has 16 residues. Per germline, CDR1 SEHNR and CDR2 FQNEAQ (reference sequence). Trimming took off 4 bases at V and 1 base at J, with 16 bases between the two ends. For the CDR3, the DNA is TGTGCCAGCAGCTCCCCGATCGGGGGGCCCCAAGAGACCCAGTACTTC. It codes for CASSSPIGGPQETQYF.